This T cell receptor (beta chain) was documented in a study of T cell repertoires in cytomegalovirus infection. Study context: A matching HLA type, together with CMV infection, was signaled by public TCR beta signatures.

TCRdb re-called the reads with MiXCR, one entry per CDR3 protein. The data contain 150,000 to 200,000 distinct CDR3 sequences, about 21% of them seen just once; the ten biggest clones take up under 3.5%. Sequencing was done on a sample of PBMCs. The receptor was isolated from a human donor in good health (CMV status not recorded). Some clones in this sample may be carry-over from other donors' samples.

CDR3 in amino acids: CASSPSSGDAHQPQHF. DNA of the CDR3: TGTGCCAGCAGTCCCTCGTCGGGGGACGCACATCAGCCCCAGCATTTT. The chain has TRBV27 and TRBJ1-5; D possibly corresponds to TRBD1 (5 bases). The germline V and J ends were trimmed by 5 bases and 5 bases, with 19 bases remaining between them. The CDR3 contains 16 residues. CDR1 is MNHEY, CDR2 SMNVEV, per germline (reference sequence).